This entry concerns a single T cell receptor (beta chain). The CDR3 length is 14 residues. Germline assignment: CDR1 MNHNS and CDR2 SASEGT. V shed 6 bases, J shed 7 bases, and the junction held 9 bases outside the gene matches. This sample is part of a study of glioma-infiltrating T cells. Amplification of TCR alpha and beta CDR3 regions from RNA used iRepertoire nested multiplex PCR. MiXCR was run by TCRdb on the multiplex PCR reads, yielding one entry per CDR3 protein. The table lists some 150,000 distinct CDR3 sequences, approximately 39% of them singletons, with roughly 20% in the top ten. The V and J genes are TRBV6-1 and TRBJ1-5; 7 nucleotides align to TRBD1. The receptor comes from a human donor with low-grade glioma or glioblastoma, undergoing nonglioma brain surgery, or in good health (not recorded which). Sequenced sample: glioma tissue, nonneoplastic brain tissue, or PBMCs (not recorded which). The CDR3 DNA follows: TGTGCCAGCAGGCTGACAGGGACGGGGCAGCCCCAGCATTTT. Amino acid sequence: CASRLTGTGQPQHF.